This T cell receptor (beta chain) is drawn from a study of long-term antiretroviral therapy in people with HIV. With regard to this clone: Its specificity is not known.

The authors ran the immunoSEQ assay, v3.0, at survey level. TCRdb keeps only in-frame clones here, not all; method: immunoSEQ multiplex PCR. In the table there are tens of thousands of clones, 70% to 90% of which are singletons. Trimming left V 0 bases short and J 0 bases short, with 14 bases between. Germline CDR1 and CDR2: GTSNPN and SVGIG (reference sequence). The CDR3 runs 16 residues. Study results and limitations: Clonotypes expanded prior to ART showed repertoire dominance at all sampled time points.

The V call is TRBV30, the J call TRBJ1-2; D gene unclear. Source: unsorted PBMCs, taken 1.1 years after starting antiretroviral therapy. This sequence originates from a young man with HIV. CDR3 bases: TGTGCCTGGAGTGTACTCCCCAGGAGTACTAACTATGGCTACACCTTC. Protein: CAWSVLPRSTNYGYTF.